This TCR beta chain is drawn from a study of blood T cell repertoires in COVID-19. Whole-study context: The analysed material was cDNA or gDNA that came from T cells, B-cell-depleted T cells, or PBMCs.

Method: immunoSEQ multiplex PCR; TCRdb's copy keeps in-frame clones and lacks some. The data show 180,000 or so clones, 70% to 90% seen once. The germline CDR1 and CDR2 sequences are SGDLS and YYNGEE. This CDR3 has 15 residues. V lost 2 bases and J 0 bases, leaving 6 bases between the germline ends. This clone appeared a single time. The clonotype originates from an elderly woman with acute or convalescent COVID-19. The sample was peripheral blood. This rearrangement joins TRBV9 to TRBJ1-6, with D hard to call. This chain's CDR3 is CASSVASSYNSPLHF. The CDR3 nucleotides read TGTGCCAGCAGCGTCGCGAGCTCCTATAATTCACCCCTCCACTTT.